These T cell receptor beta chains were read from a single sample in a study of blood T cell repertoires in COVID-19. Assay used: immunoSEQ multiplex PCR; TCRdb lists only in-frame clones, some missing. The sample holds over 250,000 clones, around 87% seen once. Sequencing was performed on PBMCs or T cells enriched from blood (not recorded which). All receptors come from a woman aged 25 to 39 who had recovered from COVID-19. CDR3s include the opening cysteine and the closing phenylalanine or tryptophan. The D gene is left open where the match is weak. For some rows the clone size is stated as once, few or many, or as a class when expanded; others skip it.

clone_size: once; v_call: TRBV5-1; d_call: NA; j_call: TRBJ2-7; cdr3_nt: TGCGCCAGCAGCGGTCAGGGGATCTACGAGCAGTACTTC; cdr3_aa: CASSGQGIYEQYF
clone_size: NA; v_call: TRBV4-2; d_call: NA; j_call: TRBJ1-3; cdr3_nt: TGTGCCAGCAGCCAAGATAGGACTCTCCTTGGCGGAAACACCATATATTTT; cdr3_aa: CASSQDRTLLGGNTIYF
clone_size: NA; v_call: TRBV4-1; d_call: TRBD1; j_call: TRBJ1-4; cdr3_nt: TGCGCCAGCAGCGATCCGGGACAGGGATTTAATGAAAAACTGTTTTTT; cdr3_aa: CASSDPGQGFNEKLFF
clone_size: NA; v_call: TRBV3-1/TRBV3-2; d_call: TRBD2; j_call: TRBJ2-1; cdr3_nt: TGTGCCAGCAGCTCTAGCGGGAGGGAGCAGTTCTTC; cdr3_aa: CASSSSGREQFF
clone_size: once; v_call: TRBV14; d_call: TRBD1; j_call: TRBJ2-7; cdr3_nt: TGTGCCAGCAGCCCCTTGGGCGGGACAGGAGACTACGAGCAGTACTTC; cdr3_aa: CASSPLGGTGDYEQYF
clone_size: NA; v_call: TRBV7-2; d_call: NA; j_call: TRBJ1-3; cdr3_nt: TGTGCCAGCAGCCAACAGGCCCCTGGAAACACCATATATTTT; cdr3_aa: CASSQQAPGNTIYF
clone_size: NA; v_call: TRBV7-8; d_call: TRBD1; j_call: TRBJ1-1; cdr3_nt: TGTGCCAGCAGCTTGTCAGGACAGGGCAGTGGAGCTTTCTTT; cdr3_aa: CASSLSGQGSGAFF
clone_size: NA; v_call: TRBV6-5; d_call: TRBD1; j_call: TRBJ1-2; cdr3_nt: TGTGCCAGCAGGGGACAGGTAGAGGGAGGAGATGGCTACACCTTC; cdr3_aa: CASRGQVEGGDGYTF
clone_size: NA; v_call: TRBV19; d_call: NA; j_call: TRBJ1-5; cdr3_nt: TGTGCCAGTAGTATAACTTGGACAGCTAGCAATCAGCCCCAGCATTTT; cdr3_aa: CASSITWTASNQPQHF
clone_size: NA; v_call: TRBV6-1; d_call: NA; j_call: TRBJ1-5; cdr3_nt: TGTGCCAGCAGTGAAATCGGGAACCAGCCCCAGCATTTT; cdr3_aa: CASSEIGNQPQHF
clone_size: NA; v_call: TRBV6-1; d_call: NA; j_call: TRBJ1-3; cdr3_nt: TGTGCCAGGAAGGCAGGGGCCTCCTCTGGAAACACCATATATTTT; cdr3_aa: CARKAGASSGNTIYF
clone_size: NA; v_call: TRBV24-1; d_call: NA; j_call: TRBJ1-1; cdr3_nt: TGTGCCACCAGTGAGGGAAGTAGGGGAGCTTTCTTT; cdr3_aa: CATSEGSRGAFF
clone_size: few; v_call: TRBV4-1; d_call: NA; j_call: TRBJ1-4; cdr3_nt: TGCGCCAGCAGCCTCCGTCAACCCCCGGGGGGGAATGAAAAACTGTTTTTT; cdr3_aa: CASSLRQPPGGNEKLFF
clone_size: few; v_call: TRBV5-1; d_call: NA; j_call: TRBJ1-2; cdr3_nt: TGCGCCAGCAGCTTGGAAGGACAAAACTATGGCTACACCTTC; cdr3_aa: CASSLEGQNYGYTF
clone_size: NA; v_call: TRBV2; d_call: TRBD1; j_call: TRBJ1-5; cdr3_nt: TGTGCCAGCAGCCAGATGGACAGGGCTGAGCAGCCCCAGCATTTT; cdr3_aa: CASSQMDRAEQPQHF
clone_size: NA; v_call: TRBV7-9; d_call: NA; j_call: TRBJ1-2; cdr3_nt: TGTGCCAGCAGCGTACGTTCAGGGGAAAGTGGCTACACCTTC; cdr3_aa: CASSVRSGESGYTF
clone_size: NA; v_call: TRBV13; d_call: TRBD1; j_call: TRBJ1-2; cdr3_nt: TGTGCCAGCAGCTCCATAGGACAGGGGCATGGCTACACCTTC; cdr3_aa: CASSSIGQGHGYTF